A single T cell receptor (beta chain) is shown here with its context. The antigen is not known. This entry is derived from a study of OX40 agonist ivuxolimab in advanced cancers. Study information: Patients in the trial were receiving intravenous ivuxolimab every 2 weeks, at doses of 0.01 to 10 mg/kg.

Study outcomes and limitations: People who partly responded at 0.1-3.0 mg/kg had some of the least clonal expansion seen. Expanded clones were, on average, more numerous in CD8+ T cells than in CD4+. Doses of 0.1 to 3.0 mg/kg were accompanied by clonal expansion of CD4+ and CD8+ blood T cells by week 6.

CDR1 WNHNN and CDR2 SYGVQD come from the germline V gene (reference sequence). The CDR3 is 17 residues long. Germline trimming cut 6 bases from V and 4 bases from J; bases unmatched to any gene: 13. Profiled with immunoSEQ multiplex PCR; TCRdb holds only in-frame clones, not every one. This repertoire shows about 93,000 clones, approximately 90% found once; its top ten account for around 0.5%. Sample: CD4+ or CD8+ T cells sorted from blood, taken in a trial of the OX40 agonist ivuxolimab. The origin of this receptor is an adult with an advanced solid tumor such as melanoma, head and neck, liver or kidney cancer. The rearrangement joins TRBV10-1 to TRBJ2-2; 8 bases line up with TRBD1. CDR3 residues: CASSASSGTGGTGELFF. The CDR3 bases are TGCGCCAGCAGCGCATCCTCCGGAACAGGGGGCACCGGGGAGCTGTTTTTT.